This is a list of T cell receptor beta chains from one sample in a study of blood T cell repertoires in COVID-19. Assay used: immunoSEQ multiplex PCR; TCRdb lists only in-frame clones, some missing. The table has more than 95,000 clones, 81% seen once. Sequenced: peripheral blood. These receptors were taken from a woman in her 70s with acute or convalescent COVID-19. CDR3s include the opening cysteine and the closing phenylalanine or tryptophan. D genes are given only for firm matches.

CDR3: CASESCRGNNCEQYF
J: TRBJ2-7
V: TRBV19
D: TRBD1

CDR3: CASSVAQGDTEAFF
J: TRBJ1-1
V: TRBV9
D: TRBD1

CDR3: CASTLAGGPGEQFF
J: TRBJ2-1
V: TRBV2
D: TRBD2

CDR3: CASSLSGQGAEQYF
J: TRBJ2-7
V: TRBV27
D: TRBD1

CDR3: CASSSSGADKTQYF
J: TRBJ2-5
V: TRBV11-3
D: -

CDR3: CASSLGQGNNYGYTF
J: TRBJ1-2
V: TRBV28
D: TRBD1

CDR3: CASSQTYDNEQFF
J: TRBJ2-1
V: TRBV6-5
D: -

CDR3: CASSPPRQGNQPQHF
J: TRBJ1-5
V: TRBV28
D: TRBD1

CDR3: CASSQDFGNTEAFF
J: TRBJ1-1
V: TRBV4-1
D: -

CDR3: CASSPRDKPYEQYF
J: TRBJ2-7
V: TRBV6-5
D: -

CDR3: CASSPPAGGRTDTQYF
J: TRBJ2-3
V: TRBV4-2
D: TRBD2

CDR3: CASSRQGARGETQYF
J: TRBJ2-5
V: TRBV7-2
D: TRBD1

CDR3: CASSQDTGQGDYGYTF
J: TRBJ1-2
V: TRBV4-2
D: TRBD1

CDR3: CASSLGQATFSYNEQFF
J: TRBJ2-1
V: TRBV5-6
D: TRBD1

CDR3: CASTLRGTGYGTGELFF
J: TRBJ2-2
V: TRBV27
D: TRBD1

CDR3: CASSPGLAGNYEQYF
J: TRBJ2-7
V: TRBV28
D: TRBD2